The clone carrying this T cell receptor beta chain was recorded only once. Its antigen is as yet unknown. The study ran its PCR with 60 Vbeta and 13 Jbeta primers. Repertoires were generated with immunoSEQ multiplex PCR, while TCRdb's copy carries only in-frame clones and drops some. Among roughly 63,000 clones listed, roughly 77% were seen once. The sample comes from a study of cytomegalovirus exposure and HLA in healthy donors. Regarding the study as a whole: Researchers reported in a later analysis that common viral pathogens appeared linked to several top clusters. Some V segments, TRBV6-2 and TRBV6-3 among them, were indistinguishable and were therefore excluded.

Trimming cost V 1 base and J 5 bases; bases outside gene matches: 2. In germline, CDR1 is SQVTM, CDR2 ANQGSEA. The CDR3 has 15 residues. The source is a woman in her forties in good health and CMV-seropositive. The J gene is TRBJ2-3, the V gene TRBV29-1; 14 bases match TRBD2. Specimen: PBMCs. The DNA of the CDR3 is TGCAGCGTTGAAGGACTAGCGGGGGGGCAAGATACGCAGTATTTT. Its translation: CSVEGLAGGQDTQYF.